This TCR beta chain was recorded in a study of neoadjuvant anti-PD-1 for oral cavity cancer. Study-level information: Around day 43, patients without progression received a fourth nivolumab dose before surgery.

Comment on this clone: Its antigen is not identified.

The CDR3 is 14 residues long. Germline V lookup: CDR1 SGHRS, CDR2 YFSETQ. Trimming took 3 bases from V and 3 from J, leaving 11 bases between them. Assay: immunoSEQ multiplex PCR; the TCRdb copy retains only in-frame clones and omits some. The sample comprises tens of thousands of clones, 65% to 85% of which are singletons, and approximately 2.4% rests with the top ten. Study outcomes and limitations: PBMC Gini-index clonality exceeded responders' in non-responders post-nivolumab.

The chain combines TRBV5-1 with TRBJ2-3, with D unclear. The sample consisted of PBMCs, taken before nivolumab (anti-PD-1) treatment. The sequence was collected from a person aged 35-79 years with oral cavity squamous cell carcinoma. CDR3: CASSSRQGTDTQYF. The CDR3 nucleotides read TGCGCCAGCAGCTCGAGACAAGGGACAGATACGCAGTATTTT.